Below are 29 T cell receptor beta chains sequenced from a single sample in a study of cytomegalovirus exposure and HLA in healthy donors. Libraries were prepared by immunoSEQ multiplex PCR; TCRdb keeps only in-frame clonotypes and omits some of them. The data contain around 130,000 clones, around 85% of them singletons. The sample comprised PBMCs. These receptors all come from a woman aged 25-40 years in good health and CMV-seronegative.

The chain is built from TRBV4-2 and TRBJ2-1; TRBD2 matches at 8 bases. Germline V gene sequence: CDR1 LGHNA, CDR2 YNFKEQ. The CDR3 extends over 16 amino acids. The junction had 4 bases not matched to a gene; V was cut back by 0 bases and J by 3 bases. The CDR3 loop is CASSQDPSGGYNEQFF. DNA of the CDR3: TGTGCCAGCAGCCAAGATCCCAGCGGGGGCTACAATGAGCAGTTCTTC.

The chain uses TRBV5-1 and TRBJ2-3, with 12 bases that match TRBD1. The CDR3 length is 18 residues. The ends lost 0 bases at V and 3 bases at J; junction bases unmatched: 8. CDR1 is SGHRS and CDR2 is YFSETQ in the germline V gene. The CDR3 DNA reads TGCGCCAGCAGCTTGGACACCGGGACAGGGGGCTTTACAGATACGCAGTATTTT. As protein: CASSLDTGTGGFTDTQYF.

This chain joins TRBV30 and TRBJ2-5; the D is unclear. The CDR3 sequence is 12 residues long. V lost 1 base and J lost 2, with 5 bases in between. Per the germline V gene, CDR1 is GTSNPN and CDR2 is SVGIG (reference sequence). CDR3 coding DNA: TGTGCCTGGAGTGGACTGCAAGAGACCCAGTACTTC. Protein: CAWSGLQETQYF.

This chain connects TRBV4-3 to TRBJ1-1; possible D gene TRBD1, 5 bases. CDR1 is LGHNA, CDR2 YSLEER, per germline. Trimming took 0 bases from V and 8 from J, leaving 16 bases between them. The CDR3 runs 15 residues. The CDR3 DNA reads TGCGCCAGCAGCCAAGATCCGCGCGGGGAGGGGGAAGCTTTCTTT. The encoded protein is CASSQDPRGEGEAFF.

The V and J genes are TRBV6-5 and TRBJ1-1; 8 bases map to TRBD1. Trimming took 4 bases from V and 1 from J; bases not matched to a gene: 2. CDR1 is MNHEY and CDR2 is SVGAGI in the germline V gene. The CDR3 is 14 amino acids. CDR3 nucleotide sequence: TGTGCCAGCAGTTCTGGACAGGGGAACACTGAAGCTTTCTTT. Its translation: CASSSGQGNTEAFF.

The chain uses TRBV21-1 and TRBJ1-1; the D call of TRBD1 is as the table states it, not checked on the DNA. TRBV21-1 has pseudogene status. The length of the CDR3 is 13 residues. The DNA of the CDR3 is TGTGCCAGCAGCAAGAACATGAACACTGAAGCTTTCTTT. This sequence encodes CASSKNMNTEAFF.

This sequence joins TRBV6-5 and TRBJ2-7; 7 nucleotides match TRBD2. Germline V gives CDR1 MNHEY, CDR2 SVGAGI. The CDR3 sequence is 13 residues long. The CDR3 DNA reads as TGTCTCTCCTCTGATCCGGGGGGCTACGAGCAGTACTTC. This gives the protein CLSSDPGGYEQYF.

The chain joins TRBV28 to TRBJ1-3, with a tentative D call TRBD1 (5 bases). V was clipped by 2 bases and J by 0 bases, with 14 bases between them. This CDR3 comprises 17 residues. Germline-derived CDR1 and CDR2 are MDHEN and SYDVKM. In nucleotides, the CDR3 is TGTGCCAGCAGTTTAGGAGCGGGGGGAATCTCTGGAAACACCATATATTTT. It yields the protein CASSLGAGGISGNTIYF.

This clone occurred once. This chain uses TRBV5-4 with TRBJ2-3, with no clear D. In germline, CDR1 is SGHNT, CDR2 YYREEE (reference sequence). V dropped 4 bases and J dropped 2 bases, with 5 bases sitting between them. The CDR3 runs 12 residues. The CDR3 bases are TGTGCCAGCAGCCGTTCCACAGATACGCAGTATTTT. It specifies CASSRSTDTQYF.

This chain links TRBV5-6 with TRBJ1-1; D unresolved. In germline, CDR1 is SGHDT, CDR2 YYEEEE. The CDR3 totals 13 residues. Trimming stripped 0 bases from V and 8 bases from J, with 11 bases between. CDR3 amino acids: CASSLVFESEAFF. CDR3 DNA sequence: TGTGCCAGCAGCTTGGTATTCGAAAGCGAAGCTTTCTTT.

The chain couples TRBV4-3 to TRBJ2-2; D not certain. Trimming stripped 0 bases from V and 8 bases from J, with 10 bases between. Per germline, CDR1 LGHNA and CDR2 YSLEER. The CDR3 spans 14 residues. CDR3 DNA: TGCGCCAGCAGCCAAGATTACAGATCGGGGGAGCTGTTTTTT. Translation gives CASSQDYRSGELFF.

The V gene is TRBV15, the J gene TRBJ2-3; possibly TRBD1 for D (6 bases). Trimming pared 4 bases from V and 2 bases from J, leaving 13 bases between. CDR1 is LNHNV and CDR2 is YYDKDF in the germline V gene (reference sequence). The CDR3 totals 15 residues. The CDR3 sequence: CATSTVQGTTDTQYF. The CDR3 nucleotides read TGTGCCACCAGCACCGTCCAGGGGACCACAGATACGCAGTATTTT.

As concerns this clone: A read error may produce the germline difference seen at one junction end. This chain connects TRBV6-1 to TRBJ1-4; a possible D gene is TRBD1 (5 bases). This CDR3 has 15 residues. Germline loops: CDR1 MNHNS, CDR2 SASEGT. The chain's CDR3 is CASSELGVTHEKLFF. DNA for the CDR3: TGTGCCAGCAGTGAATTAGGGGTAACTCATGAAAAACTGTTTTTT.

This clone was detected a few times. The CDR3 is CASSLDDSPYSNQPQHF. CDR3 nucleotide sequence: TGTGCCAGCAGCTTGGATGACAGTCCCTATAGCAATCAGCCCCAGCATTTT. V and J are TRBV11-2 and TRBJ1-5, with D perhaps TRBD1 (5 bases). CDR1 and CDR2 (germline): SGHAT, FQNNGV. This CDR3 is built from 17 residues. V dropped 3 bases and J dropped 0 bases, with 15 bases sitting between them. The variable domain in full, with the rest retrieved from reference TRBV11-2 and TRBJ1-5, is EAGVAQSPRYKIIEKRQSVAFWCNPISGHATLYWYQQILGQGPKLLIQFQNNGVVDDSQLPKDRFSAERLKGVDSTLKIQPAKLEDSAVYLCASSLDDSPYSNQPQHFGDGTRLSIL.

This clone appeared a few times. The chain has TRBV7-3 and TRBJ2-1, with 8 bases matching TRBD2. From germline, CDR1 is SGHTA and CDR2 FQGTGA. Germline trimming cut 2 bases from V and 10 bases from J; bases unmatched to any gene: 4. The length of the CDR3 is 13 residues. In nucleotides, the CDR3 is TGTGCCAGCAGCTTACGGGAGGGAAAGGAGCAGTTCTTC. Its protein product is CASSLREGKEQFF.

The CDR3: CASSISWTSGAQTQYF. As DNA, the CDR3 is TGTGCCAGTAGTATTTCGTGGACTAGCGGTGCTCAGACCCAGTACTTC. This chain joins TRBV19 and TRBJ2-5; 10 nucleotides match TRBD2. Trimming cost V 3 bases and J 6 bases; bases outside gene matches: 10. Per germline, CDR1 LNHDA and CDR2 SQIVND (reference sequence). This CDR3 is built from 16 residues.

This clone was seen a single time. The V call is TRBV18, the J call TRBJ2-1, with D possibly matching TRBD1 (7 bases). The CDR3 has 16 residues. Looked up from germline, CDR1 is KGHSH and CDR2 is LQKENI. V lost 0 bases and J lost 2, with 11 bases in between. This CDR3 is CASSPPEGAPYNEQFF. Here the CDR3 DNA reads TGTGCCAGCTCACCACCGGAGGGGGCACCCTACAATGAGCAGTTCTTC.

This clone has at least ten counts. The chain recombines TRBV6-1 with TRBJ1-6; D is unclear. The CDR3 runs 17 residues. Germline V gene data show CDR1 as MNHNS and CDR2 as SASEGT. V gave up 3 bases and J gave up 7 bases, with 19 bases separating them. CDR3 nucleotides: TGTGCCAGCAGTGAGGAGTCCGCTGACCGGTGGAATTCACCCCTCCACTTT. As protein: CASSEESADRWNSPLHF.

The chain carries TRBV11-2 and TRBJ2-1; TRBD2 matches at 7 bases. Germline V gives CDR1 SGHAT, CDR2 FQNNGV. The junction had 16 bases not matched to a gene; V was cut back by 4 bases and J by 7 bases. The CDR3 covers 17 residues. The CDR3 loop reads CASSSFEGVAGNNEQFF. CDR3 nucleotides: TGTGCCAGCAGCTCCTTTGAAGGGGTAGCGGGCAATAATGAGCAGTTCTTC.

This clone was seen a handful of times. The rearrangement joins TRBV10-3 to TRBJ1-6; weak D call: TRBD1 (6 bases). The CDR3 is 14 amino acids. The germline V gene has CDR1 ENHRY and CDR2 SYGVKD. Trimming took off 8 bases at V and 3 bases at J, with 11 bases between the two ends. CDR3 sequence: CAIRGGFYNSPLHF. The CDR3 coding sequence is TGTGCCATCCGAGGGGGTTTCTATAATTCACCCCTCCACTTT.

Here the CDR3 reads CSVEVRGVETQYF. In DNA, the CDR3 is TGCAGCGTTGAGGTCAGGGGGGTAGAGACCCAGTACTTC. V usage is TRBV29-1 and J usage is TRBJ2-5, with TRBD1 as a possible D gene (7 bases). Looked up from germline, CDR1 is SQVTM and CDR2 is ANQGSEA. The CDR3 loop spans 13 amino acids. V was trimmed by 3 bases and J by 4 bases, leaving 12 bases between them.

This clone was seen only once. The V call is TRBV6-5, the J call TRBJ1-4, with D possibly matching TRBD1 (6 bases). The CDR3 sequence is 16 residues long. Per the germline V gene, CDR1 is MNHEY and CDR2 is SVGAGI. The ends were cut back, 2 bases at V and 7 bases at J, with 17 bases in the middle. The CDR3 DNA sequence: TGTGCCAGCAGTTACCGCGGGGGACAAGAATTTGAAAAACTGTTTTTT. It encodes CASSYRGGQEFEKLFF.

This clone was found a few times. The chain couples TRBV25-1 to TRBJ1-6; perhaps TRBD1 as D (5 bases). The V gene lost 6 bases and the J gene lost 7 bases, with 16 bases spanning the gap. The CDR3 is 15 residues long. Germline CDR1 and CDR2: MGHDK and SYGVNS. The CDR3 DNA reads as TGTGCCAGCAGCCCCTGGGGGACTGCGAATTCACCCCTCCACTTT. It yields the protein CASSPWGTANSPLHF. The full variable domain, completed using reference TRBV25-1 and TRBJ1-6, is EADIYQTPRYLVIGTGKKITLECSQTMGHDKMYWYQQDPGMELHLIHYSYGVNSTEKGDLSSESTVSRIRTEHFPLTLESARPSHTSQYLCASSPWGTANSPLHFGNGTRLTVT.

V gene TRBV19 combines with J gene TRBJ2-1, with 10 bases that match TRBD2. The CDR3 sequence is 15 residues long. V shed 5 bases, J shed 0 bases, and the junction held 1 base outside the gene matches. CDR1 is LNHDA, CDR2 SQIVND, per germline (reference sequence). Here the CDR3 DNA reads TGTGCCAGTAGTGCTAGCGGGAGCTCCTACAATGAGCAGTTCTTC. It yields the protein CASSASGSSYNEQFF.

This chain joins TRBV2 and TRBJ2-3, with D perhaps TRBD2 (7 bases). Germline V gene lookup returns CDR1 SNHLY and CDR2 FYNNEI. V gave up 3 bases and J gave up 5 bases, with 9 bases separating them. This CDR3 spans 13 amino acids. CDR3 bases: TGTGCCAGCAGTGACGGGGGGCAAGATACGCAGTATTTT. Translating it yields CASSDGGQDTQYF.

A single count supports this clone. V and J are TRBV7-8 and TRBJ2-2, with TRBD1 matching over 8 bases. The ends lost 5 bases at V and 3 bases at J; junction bases unmatched: 8. CDR1 is SGHVS, CDR2 FQNEAQ, per germline. The CDR3 totals 16 residues. The CDR3 bases are TGTGCCAGCAGCCTGGGCAGGGGGCGATACACCGGGGAGCTGTTTTTT. This gives the protein CASSLGRGRYTGELFF.

DNA for the CDR3: TGTGCCAGCAGCTTCGCTAGCGGGTATTACAATGAGCAGTTCTTC. Its protein is CASSFASGYYNEQFF. V gene TRBV7-3 combines with J gene TRBJ2-1, with 8 bases aligning to TRBD2. J lost 4 bases, V lost 3 bases, and 5 bases had no gene match. CDR3 size: 15 residues. Germline V CDR1 and CDR2: SGHTA, FQGTGA.

This clone is a singleton in its sample. This chain uses TRBV6-1 with TRBJ1-6; 7 nucleotides line up with TRBD1. The trim removed 8 bases at V and 6 bases at J, leaving 4 bases unmatched. The CDR3 totals 13 residues. CDR1 is MNHNS and CDR2 is SASEGT in the germline V gene. The CDR3 nucleotides read TGTGCCAGCCTCAGACAGGGTAATTCACCCCTCCACTTT. The encoded protein is CASLRQGNSPLHF.

This clone appeared a few times. This chain joins TRBV19 and TRBJ1-6; D possibly corresponds to TRBD1 (5 bases). Trimming took off 3 bases at V and 2 bases at J, with 8 bases between the two ends. The CDR3 consists of 15 residues. Per the germline V gene, CDR1 is LNHDA and CDR2 is SQIVND (reference sequence). This CDR3 reads CASSIQGTYNSPLHF. The CDR3 bases are TGTGCCAGTAGTATTCAGGGCACCTATAATTCACCCCTCCACTTT.